There are many counts of the clone carrying this T cell receptor (beta chain). Its target is not known. These data originate in a study of blood T cells in healthy people across ages. Findings of the study overall: Per-million-T-cell TCR beta diversity fell roughly linearly with age. It was the long-lived donors that had more naive CD4+ cells and higher diversity than aged donors. Estimates based on one million T cells were treated as lower bounds.

The CDR3 sequence is 14 residues long. V lost 6 bases to trimming and J lost 5 bases, with 18 bases between them. CDR1 DFQATT and CDR2 SNEGSKA come from the germline V gene (reference sequence). Then a second PCR, running about 6 to 11 cycles, was carried out with a sample-barcoded 5' primer and a J-beta primer mix. TCRdb reanalysed the 5' RACE reads using MiXCR and keeps one entry per CDR3 protein. Here the sample spans about 670,000 distinct CDR3 sequences, 52% being singletons. Sequenced input: blood. The chain couples TRBV20-1 to TRBJ2-3; tentatively, D is TRBD2 (6 bases). The origin of this receptor is a woman older than 75 in good health. The CDR3 DNA reads as TGCAGTGCGAAGGGGCTAGCGCTAGGAGATACGCAGTATTTT. Translated, it gives CSAKGLALGDTQYF.